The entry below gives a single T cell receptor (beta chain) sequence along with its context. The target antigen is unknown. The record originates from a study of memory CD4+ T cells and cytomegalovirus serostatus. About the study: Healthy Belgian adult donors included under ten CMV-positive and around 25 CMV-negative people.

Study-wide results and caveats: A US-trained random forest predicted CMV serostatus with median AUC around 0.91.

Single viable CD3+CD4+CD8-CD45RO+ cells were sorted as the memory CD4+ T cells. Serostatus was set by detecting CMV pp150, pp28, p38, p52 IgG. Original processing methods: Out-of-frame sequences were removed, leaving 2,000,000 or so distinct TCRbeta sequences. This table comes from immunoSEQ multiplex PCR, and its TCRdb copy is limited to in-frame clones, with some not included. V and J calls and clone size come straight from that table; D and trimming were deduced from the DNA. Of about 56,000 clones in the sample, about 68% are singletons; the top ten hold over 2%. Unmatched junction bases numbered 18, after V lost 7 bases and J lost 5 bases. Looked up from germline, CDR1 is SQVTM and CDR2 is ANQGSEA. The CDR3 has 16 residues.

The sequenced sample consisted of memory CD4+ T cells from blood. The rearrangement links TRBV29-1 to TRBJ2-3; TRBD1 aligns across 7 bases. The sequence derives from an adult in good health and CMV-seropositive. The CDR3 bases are TGCAGCGCTACGGGACAGTTGATCCCCGCCAGAGATACGCAGTATTTT. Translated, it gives CSATGQLIPARDTQYF.